The TCR beta chain under discussion was sequenced for a study of somatic mutations in cytotoxic T cells in rheumatoid arthritis (dated 2017 in TCRdb). At the level of the whole study: Before any treatment started and right after they were diagnosed, patients gave peripheral blood samples (30 ml EDTA). Median age was essentially the same in the patient group and the control group. The study asked whether expanded CD8+ T-cell clones in newly diagnosed, untreated rheumatoid arthritis carry somatic mutations, and used TCRB deep sequencing to characterize clonality. TCRB deep sequencing covered some 60 patients with rheumatoid arthritis along with under 25 healthy controls. Some T-cell populations stained with V beta antibodies were sorted by flow on a FACSAria II or Sony SH800 to nearly 100% purity, with sorted V beta1+ cells additionally subjected to TCRB sequencing.

As regards this clone: What this receptor recognizes is not known. No base quality values were provided; no much bigger clone lies one nucleotide off.

Study-wide findings and limitations: Several identical CD8+ TCRB sequences were found in both blood and synovial fluid, and in about an eighth of the roughly 60 patients the largest CD8+ clone exceeded 20% of CD8+ cells. The slight underrepresentation of TRBV07 in patients was not corrected for multiple comparisons. Viral specificity could not be ruled out by absence from virus-specific databases, and the antigen targets of the expanded CD8+ clones remained unknown. There was no significant difference in CD8+ T-cell clonality between rheumatoid arthritis patients and age-matched healthy controls. In patients, CD8+ clonality rose with age (Spearman r ~ 0.52), which was not the case in healthy controls.

TCRB CDR3 sequencing used the immunoSEQ assay on genomic DNA. For the original study's pipeline: Only a few patient CD8+ clones larger than 1% matched published virus-specific TCRB sequences when compared against them. The analyses included only productive TCRB rearrangements. Defining a clone by its unique TCRB CDR3 sequence, the study calculated clonality as a productive clonality index derived from Shannon entropy. Repertoire overlap for a pair of samples was computed from each clone's template counts relative to total templates per sample. V-gene usage from TCRB sequencing and V-gene usage measured by flow cytometry were correlated (Spearman r of about 0.62). Held by TCRdb, this immuneACCESS table contains in-frame sequences only and omits some clones. Under half of the omission traces to an unresolved V gene where checked; the cause of the rest is unknown. Clone size and the V and J calls come from that table; the DNA yielded D and trimming. The sample includes roughly 30,000 clones, with approximately 85% observed a single time. The top ten constitute 7% to 9% of the sample.

CD4+ and CD8+ cells were isolated by positive magnetic bead selection on an AutoMACS, and purity was checked by flow cytometry. Initial screening for clonal expansions relied on flow cytometry with a TCR V beta antibody panel, after which sorted CD8+ fractions underwent TCRB deep sequencing for characterization. Isolation of peripheral blood mononuclear cells was done through Ficoll-Paque PLUS density gradient separation. Using Nucleospin Tissue or Tissue XS kits, DNA was extracted from CD4-enriched, CD8-enriched or PBMC samples, with quantification by a Qubit 2.0 fluorometer. For CDR1 and CDR2, the germline V gene (reference sequence) lists SEHNR and FQNEAQ. At the junction V is shortened by 5 bases and J by 5 bases, with 21 bases in between. From cysteine to phenylalanine, the CDR3 is 16 amino acids long. The entry retains the CDR3 DNA only, 48 bases that are in frame from base 1.

Source material: CD8+ T cells sorted from blood. The rearrangement combines TRBV7-9 with TRBJ1-2, with the D gene call left open. The source is an adult with rheumatoid arthritis. The CDR3 region: CASSPMVRAANYGYTF. The DNA is TGTGCCAGCAGCCCCATGGTTCGGGCAGCGAATTATGGCTACACCTTC.